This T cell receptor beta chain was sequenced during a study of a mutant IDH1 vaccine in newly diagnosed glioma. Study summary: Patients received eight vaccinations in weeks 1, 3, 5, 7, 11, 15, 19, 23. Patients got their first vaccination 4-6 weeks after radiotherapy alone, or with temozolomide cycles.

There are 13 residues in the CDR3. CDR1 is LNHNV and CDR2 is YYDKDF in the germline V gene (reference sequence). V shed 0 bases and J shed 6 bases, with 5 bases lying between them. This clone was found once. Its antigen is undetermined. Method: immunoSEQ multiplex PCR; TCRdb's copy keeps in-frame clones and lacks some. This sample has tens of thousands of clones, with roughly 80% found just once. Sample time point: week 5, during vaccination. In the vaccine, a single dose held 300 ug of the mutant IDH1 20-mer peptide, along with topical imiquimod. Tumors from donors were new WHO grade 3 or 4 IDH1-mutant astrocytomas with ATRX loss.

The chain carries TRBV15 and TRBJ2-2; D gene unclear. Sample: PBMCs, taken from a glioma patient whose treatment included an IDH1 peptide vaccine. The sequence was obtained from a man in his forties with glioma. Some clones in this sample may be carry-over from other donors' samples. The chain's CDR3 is CATSREGSGELFF. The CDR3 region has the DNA TGTGCCACCAGCAGAGAGGGGTCCGGGGAGCTGTTTTTT.